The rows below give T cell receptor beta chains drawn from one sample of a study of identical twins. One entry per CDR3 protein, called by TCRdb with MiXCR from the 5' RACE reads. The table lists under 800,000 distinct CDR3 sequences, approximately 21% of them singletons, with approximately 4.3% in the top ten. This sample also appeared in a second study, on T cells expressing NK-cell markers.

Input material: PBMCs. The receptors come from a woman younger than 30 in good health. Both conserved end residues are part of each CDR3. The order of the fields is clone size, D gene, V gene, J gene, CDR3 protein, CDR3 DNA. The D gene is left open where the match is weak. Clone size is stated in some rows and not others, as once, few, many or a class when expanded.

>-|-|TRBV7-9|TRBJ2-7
CASSLDRGGSYEQYF
TGTGCCAGCAGCTTAGACAGGGGGGGCTCCTACGAGCAGTACTTC
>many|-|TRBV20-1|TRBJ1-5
CSARENSNQPQHF
TGCAGTGCTAGAGAAAATAGCAATCAGCCCCAGCATTTT
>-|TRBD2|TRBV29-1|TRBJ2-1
CSVGLAAREQFF
TGCAGCGTGGGACTAGCAGCTAGGGAGCAGTTCTTC
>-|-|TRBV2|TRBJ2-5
CASSEDYQETQYF
TGTGCCAGCAGTGAAGACTACCAAGAGACCCAGTACTTC
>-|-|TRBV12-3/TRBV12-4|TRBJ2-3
CASSLSQLPEVDTQYF
TGTGCCAGCAGTTTGTCTCAGCTTCCCGAAGTAGATACGCAGTATTTT
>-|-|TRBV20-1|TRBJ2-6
CSAKFHSGANVLTF
TGCAGTGCTAAATTCCACTCTGGGGCCAACGTCCTGACTTTC
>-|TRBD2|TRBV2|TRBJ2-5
CASSASGDSRETQYF
TGTGCCAGCAGTGCCAGCGGGGACTCTCGTGAGACCCAGTACTTC
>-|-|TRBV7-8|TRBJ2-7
CASSRTGETYF
TGTGCCAGCAGCCGGACGGGGGAGACGTACTTC
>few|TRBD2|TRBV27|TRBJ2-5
CASSLNGLASLQETQYF
TGTGCCAGCAGTTTAAACGGACTAGCGAGCCTTCAAGAGACCCAGTACTTC
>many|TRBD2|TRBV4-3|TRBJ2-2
CASSQLITSGENTGELFF
TGCGCCAGCAGCCAACTTATCACTAGCGGAGAGAACACCGGGGAGCTGTTTTTT
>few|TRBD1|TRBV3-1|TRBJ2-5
CASRPAGTGFRETQYF
TGTGCCAGCAGACCAGCCGGGACAGGGTTTAGAGAGACCCAGTACTTC
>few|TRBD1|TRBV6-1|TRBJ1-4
CASSPRGQGASNEKLFF
TGTGCCAGCAGTCCCCGAGGGCAGGGGGCATCTAATGAAAAACTGTTTTTT
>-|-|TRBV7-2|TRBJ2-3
CASSSPRSAPDTQYF
TGTGCCAGCAGCTCCCCTAGATCCGCCCCAGATACGCAGTATTTT
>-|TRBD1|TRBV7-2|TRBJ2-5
CASSLPGQVARTQYF
TGTGCCAGCAGCTTACCCGGACAGGTCGCACGGACCCAGTACTTC
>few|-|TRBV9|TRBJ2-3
CASAPNPNTQYF
TGTGCCAGCGCACCGAATCCCAATACGCAGTATTTT
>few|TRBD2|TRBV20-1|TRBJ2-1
CSARTSGLNEQFF
TGCAGTGCTAGGACTAGCGGGCTTAATGAGCAGTTCTTC
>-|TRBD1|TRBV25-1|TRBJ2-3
CASSDGQGGTDTQYF
TGTGCCAGCAGTGACGGACAGGGTGGCACAGATACGCAGTATTTT
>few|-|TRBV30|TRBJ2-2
CAWSPKGQNTGELFF
TGTGCCTGGAGCCCCAAGGGACAAAACACCGGGGAGCTGTTTTTT
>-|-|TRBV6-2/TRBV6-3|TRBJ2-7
CASEGEDSYEQYF
TGTGCCAGCGAAGGAGAAGACTCCTACGAGCAGTACTTC
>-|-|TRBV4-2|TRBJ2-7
CASSQVGDLSYEQYF
TGTGCCAGCAGCCAAGTCGGGGACCTCTCCTACGAGCAGTACTTC
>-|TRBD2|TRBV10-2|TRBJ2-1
CASSESGGLSYNEQFF
TGCGCCAGCAGTGAGTCGGGAGGGCTGTCCTACAATGAGCAGTTCTTC
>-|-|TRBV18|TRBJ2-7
CASSPRVPEQYF
TGTGCCAGCTCTCCTAGGGTCCCCGAGCAGTACTTC
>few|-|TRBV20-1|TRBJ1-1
CSARRGTPGHTEAFF
TGCAGTGCTAGAAGAGGGACACCCGGCCACACTGAAGCTTTCTTT
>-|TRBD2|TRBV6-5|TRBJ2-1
CASSYDYGGTSRDEQFF
TGTGCCAGCAGTTACGACTATGGCGGGACTAGCAGGGATGAGCAGTTCTTC
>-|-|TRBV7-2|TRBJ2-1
CAGGPDNEQFF
TGTGCCGGCGGCCCGGACAATGAGCAGTTCTTC
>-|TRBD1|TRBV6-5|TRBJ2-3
CASSYSARGGRTDTQYF
TGTGCCAGCAGTTACTCGGCTAGAGGGGGCCGCACAGATACGCAGTATTTT
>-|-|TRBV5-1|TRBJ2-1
CASSLRNLYNEQFF
TGCGCCAGCAGCTTGAGGAATCTCTACAATGAGCAGTTCTTC
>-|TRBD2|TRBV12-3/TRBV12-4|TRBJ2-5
CASSLLAGRKTQYF
TGTGCCAGCAGTTTACTAGCGGGACGGAAGACCCAGTACTTC
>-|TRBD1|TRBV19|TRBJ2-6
CASLQGIGANVLTF
TGTGCCAGTCTACAGGGGATTGGGGCCAACGTCCTGACTTTC
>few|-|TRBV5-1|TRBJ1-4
CASSLQAVRPNEKLFF
TGCGCCAGCAGCTTGCAGGCTGTCAGGCCTAATGAAAAACTGTTTTTT
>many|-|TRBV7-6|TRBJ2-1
CASSFTGLSNEQFF
TGTGCCAGCAGCTTTACAGGGTTAAGTAATGAGCAGTTCTTC
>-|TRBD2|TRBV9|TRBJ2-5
CASSVSLAGAETQYF
TGTGCCAGCAGCGTTAGTCTAGCGGGAGCAGAGACCCAGTACTTC
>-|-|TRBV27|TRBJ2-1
CASSFRETRNEQFF
TGTGCCAGCAGTTTCCGGGAGACTAGGAATGAGCAGTTCTTC
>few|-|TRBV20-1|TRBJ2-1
CSARDLVEGWAYNEQFF
TGCAGTGCTAGAGATCTGGTGGAGGGTTGGGCCTACAATGAGCAGTTCTTC
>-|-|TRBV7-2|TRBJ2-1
CASSLVAQSNEQFF
TGTGCCAGCAGCTTAGTAGCCCAATCCAATGAGCAGTTCTTC
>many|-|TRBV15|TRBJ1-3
CATSRDVAAGNTIYF
TGTGCCACCAGCAGAGACGTGGCAGCGGGAAACACCATATATTTT
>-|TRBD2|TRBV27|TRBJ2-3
CASSLMLASGISTDTQYF
TGTGCCAGCAGTTTAATGTTGGCTAGCGGAATTAGCACAGATACGCAGTATTTT
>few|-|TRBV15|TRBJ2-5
CATSRTSETQYF
TGTGCCACCAGCAGAACGTCGGAGACCCAGTACTTC
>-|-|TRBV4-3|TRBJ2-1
CASSPAPSGRSYNEQFF
TGCGCCAGCAGCCCCGCCCCCTCCGGTCGCTCCTACAATGAGCAGTTCTTC
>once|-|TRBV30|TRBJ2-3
CAWESHGTDTQYF
TGTGCCTGGGAAAGTCACGGCACAGATACGCAGTATTTT
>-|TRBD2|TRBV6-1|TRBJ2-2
CASRPPSGATGELFF
TGTGCCAGCAGACCCCCTAGCGGCGCCACCGGGGAGCTGTTTTTT
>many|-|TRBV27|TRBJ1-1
CASSSLTGNTEAFF
TGTGCCAGCAGTTCCTTGACAGGTAACACTGAAGCTTTCTTT
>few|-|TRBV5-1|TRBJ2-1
CASSLSSAGYNEQFF
TGCGCCAGCAGCTTGAGTAGCGCAGGATACAATGAGCAGTTCTTC
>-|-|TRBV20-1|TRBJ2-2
CSASNRADGELFF
TGCAGTGCTAGTAACAGGGCGGACGGGGAGCTGTTTTTT
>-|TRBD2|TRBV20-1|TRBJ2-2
CSARDSGRDTGELFF
TGCAGTGCTAGAGATAGCGGGAGGGACACCGGGGAGCTGTTTTTT
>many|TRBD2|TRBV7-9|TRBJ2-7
CASSSSGRDHEQYF
TGTGCCAGCAGTTCTAGCGGGAGGGACCACGAGCAGTACTTC
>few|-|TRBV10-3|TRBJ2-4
CAISDGAIQYF
TGTGCCATCAGCGATGGGGCCATTCAGTACTTC
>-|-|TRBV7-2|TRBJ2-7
CASSTGIHVHEQYF
TGTGCCAGCAGCACCGGGATTCACGTCCACGAGCAGTACTTC
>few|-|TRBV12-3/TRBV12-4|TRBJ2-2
CASSLWGRANTGELFF
TGTGCCAGCAGTCTTTGGGGCAGGGCGAACACCGGGGAGCTGTTTTTT
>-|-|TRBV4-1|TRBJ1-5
CASSQEAGGNQPQHF
TGCGCCAGCAGCCAAGAAGCGGGGGGCAATCAGCCCCAGCATTTT
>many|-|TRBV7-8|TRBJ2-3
CASSSPGLPDTQYF
TGTGCCAGCAGCTCCCCGGGACTTCCAGATACGCAGTATTTT
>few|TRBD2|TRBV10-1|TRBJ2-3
CASRASGGGTQYF
TGCGCCAGCAGGGCTAGCGGGGGGGGTACGCAGTATTTT
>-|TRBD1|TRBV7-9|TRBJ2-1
CAGSGTDLDEQFF
TGTGCCGGATCCGGGACAGACCTCGATGAGCAGTTCTTC
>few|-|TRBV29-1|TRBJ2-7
CSVGRDEQYF
TGCAGCGTTGGGCGTGACGAGCAGTACTTC
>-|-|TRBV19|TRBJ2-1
CASSIGNANGQFF
TGTGCCAGTAGTATAGGGAACGCAAATGGGCAGTTCTTC
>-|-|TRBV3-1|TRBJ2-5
CASSHQAGKETQYF
TGTGCCAGCAGCCATCAGGCAGGAAAAGAGACCCAGTACTTC
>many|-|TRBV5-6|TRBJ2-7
CASSLFSSYEQYF
TGTGCCAGCAGCTTGTTCTCCTCCTACGAGCAGTACTTC
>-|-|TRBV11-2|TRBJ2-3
CASSSDGLNTQYF
TGTGCCAGCAGCTCAGACGGACTCAATACGCAGTATTTT
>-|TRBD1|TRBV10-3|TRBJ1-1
CAIRFADRGREAFF
TGTGCCATCAGGTTCGCGGACAGGGGAAGGGAAGCTTTCTTT
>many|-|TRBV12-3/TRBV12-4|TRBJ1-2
CASSSMGVYGYTF
TGTGCCAGCAGTTCGATGGGGGTCTATGGCTACACCTTC